Listed below are T cell receptor beta chains from one sample, sequenced in a study of T cells in Graves' hyperthyroidism and ophthalmopathy. TCRdb used MiXCR to reprocess the multiplex PCR reads, holding one entry per CDR3 protein. The table lists a few hundred thousand distinct CDR3 sequences, 15% to 20% of them singletons, with around two fifths in the top ten. Specimen: blood. The receptor source for this set is a man aged 18-30 years with Graves' ophthalmopathy. CDR3s include the opening cysteine and the closing phenylalanine or tryptophan. Fields, in order: clone size, J gene, D gene, V gene, CDR3 DNA, CDR3 protein. A D gene is named only where the DNA matches it firmly. Not every row has a clone size; where given, it reads once, few, many or a size class.

.,TRBJ2-3,.,TRBV28,TGTGCCAGCAGGCTAGATACGCAGTATTTT,CASRLDTQYF
.,TRBJ1-2,.,TRBV4-1,TGCGCCAGCAGCCAATCACAGGGACCTAACTATGGCTACACCTTC,CASSQSQGPNYGYTF
.,TRBJ2-2,TRBD2,TRBV9,TGTGCCAGCAGCAAAACGGGACTAGCGGGGGTTATTAACACCGGGGAGCTGTTTTTT,CASSKTGLAGVINTGELFF
few,TRBJ1-5,.,TRBV9,TGTGCCAGCAGCGGTGGTGGGCTAGGTCAGCCCCAGCATTTT,CASSGGGLGQPQHF
many,TRBJ1-2,.,TRBV7-9,TGTGCCAGCACCCCTCCGACGGGAATCTATGGCTACACCTTC,CASTPPTGIYGYTF
few,TRBJ2-3,TRBD2,TRBV24-1,TGTGCCACCAGTGACGGGAGGGAACAAGATACGCAGTATTTT,CATSDGREQDTQYF
.,TRBJ2-3,TRBD2,TRBV6-2/TRBV6-3,TGTGCCAGCAGTTACCCAGCGGGGGGTTCGGGAACGCAGTATTTT,CASSYPAGGSGTQYF
few,TRBJ1-1,.,TRBV19,TGTGCCAGCCAGCCCCCGGGTCCTATTAACACTGAAGCTTTCTTT,CASQPPGPINTEAFF
few,TRBJ1-5,.,TRBV18,TGTGCCAGCTCACGCTCGACAGGAGCGAGCAATCAGCCCCAGCATTTT,CASSRSTGASNQPQHF
many,TRBJ1-4,TRBD1,TRBV5-5,TGTGCCAGCAGCTCGCTGGGACAGCTTCGGGAAAAACTGTTTTTT,CASSSLGQLREKLFF
many,TRBJ2-5,.,TRBV24-1,TGTGCCACCAGTGACAGGACCAGTGGGGAGACCCAGTACTTC,CATSDRTSGETQYF
many,TRBJ1-5,.,TRBV7-2,TGTGCCAGCAGCTTAAACAGGCGATTCAATCAGCCCCAGCATTTT,CASSLNRRFNQPQHF
once,TRBJ2-7,.,TRBV2,TGTGCCAGCAGATTAAGTAGCGGCCCATACGAGCAGTACTTC,CASRLSSGPYEQYF
.,TRBJ1-5,.,TRBV4-1,TGCGCCAGCAGCCAAGCGGACAGAACGAATCAGCCCCAGCATTTT,CASSQADRTNQPQHF
.,TRBJ2-3,.,TRBV2,TGTGCCAGCAGAGATATGCAGTATTTT,CASRDMQYF
once,TRBJ1-3,.,TRBV12-3/TRBV12-4,TGTGCCAGCAGCTTTCCAATCTCTGGAAACACCATATATTTT,CASSFPISGNTIYF
many,TRBJ2-3,TRBD2,TRBV3-1,TGTGCCAGCAGCCAGCTACTAGCGGGGAGCACAGATACGCAGTATTTT,CASSQLLAGSTDTQYF